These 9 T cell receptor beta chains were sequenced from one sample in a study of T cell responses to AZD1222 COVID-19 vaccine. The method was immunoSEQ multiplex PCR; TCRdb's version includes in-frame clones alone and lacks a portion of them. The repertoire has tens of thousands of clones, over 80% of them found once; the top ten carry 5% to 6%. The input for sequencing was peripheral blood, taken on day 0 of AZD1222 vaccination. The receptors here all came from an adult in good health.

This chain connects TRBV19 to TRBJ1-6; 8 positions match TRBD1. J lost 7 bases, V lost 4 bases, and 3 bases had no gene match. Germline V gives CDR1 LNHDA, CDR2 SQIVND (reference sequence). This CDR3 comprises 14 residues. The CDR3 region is CASSTDRENSPLHF. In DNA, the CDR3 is TGTGCCAGTAGTACGGACAGGGAAAATTCACCCCTCCACTTT.

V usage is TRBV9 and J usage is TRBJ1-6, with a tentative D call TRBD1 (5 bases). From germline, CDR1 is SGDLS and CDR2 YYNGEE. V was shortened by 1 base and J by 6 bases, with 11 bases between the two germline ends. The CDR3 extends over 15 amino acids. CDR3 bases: TGTGCCAGCAGCGTACGGCAGGGCGCTAATTCACCCCTCCACTTT. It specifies CASSVRQGANSPLHF.

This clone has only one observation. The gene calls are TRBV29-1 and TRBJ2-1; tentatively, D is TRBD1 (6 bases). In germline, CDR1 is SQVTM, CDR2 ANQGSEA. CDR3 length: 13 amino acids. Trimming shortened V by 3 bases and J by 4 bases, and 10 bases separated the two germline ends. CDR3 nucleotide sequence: TGCAGCGTTGACCGTGGACAGTACAATGAGCAGTTCTTC. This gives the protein CSVDRGQYNEQFF.

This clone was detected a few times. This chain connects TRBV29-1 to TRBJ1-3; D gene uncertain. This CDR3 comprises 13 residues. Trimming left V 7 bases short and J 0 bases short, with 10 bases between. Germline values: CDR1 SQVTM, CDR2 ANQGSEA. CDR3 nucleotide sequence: TGCAGCGGGTTTAGAGTCTCTGGAAACACCATATATTTT. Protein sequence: CSGFRVSGNTIYF.

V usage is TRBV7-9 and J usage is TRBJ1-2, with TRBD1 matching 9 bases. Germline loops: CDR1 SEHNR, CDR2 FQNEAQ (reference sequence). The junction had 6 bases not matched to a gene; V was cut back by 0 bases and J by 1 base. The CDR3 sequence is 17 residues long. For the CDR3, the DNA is TGTGCCAGCAGCTTAGCCGGGACAGGGAAAATTAACTATGGCTACACCTTC. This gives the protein CASSLAGTGKINYGYTF.

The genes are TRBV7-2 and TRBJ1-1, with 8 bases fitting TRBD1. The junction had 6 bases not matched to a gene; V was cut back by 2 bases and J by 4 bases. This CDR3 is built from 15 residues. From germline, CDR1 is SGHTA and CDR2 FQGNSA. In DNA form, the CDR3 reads TGTGCCAGCAGCTTAACGACAGGGGTTGGCACTGAAGCTTTCTTT. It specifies CASSLTTGVGTEAFF.

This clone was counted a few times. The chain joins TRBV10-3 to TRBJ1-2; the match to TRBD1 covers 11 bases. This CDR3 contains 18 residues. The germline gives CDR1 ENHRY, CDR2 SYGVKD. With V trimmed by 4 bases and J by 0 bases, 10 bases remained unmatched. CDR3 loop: CAISGTGTGGEANYGYTF. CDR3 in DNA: TGTGCCATCAGTGGAACCGGGACAGGGGGTGAAGCTAACTATGGCTACACCTTC.

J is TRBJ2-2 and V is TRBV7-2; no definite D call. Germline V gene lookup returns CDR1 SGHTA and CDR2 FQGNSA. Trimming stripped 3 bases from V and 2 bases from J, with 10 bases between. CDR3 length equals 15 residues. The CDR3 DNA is TGTGCCAGCAGCTTCGGCAGAACCAACACCGGGGAGCTGTTTTTT. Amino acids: CASSFGRTNTGELFF.

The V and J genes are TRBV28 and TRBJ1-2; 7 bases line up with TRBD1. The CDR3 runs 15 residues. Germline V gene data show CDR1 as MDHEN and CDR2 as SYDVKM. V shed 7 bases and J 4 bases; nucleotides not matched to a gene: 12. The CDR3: CASTNRDSLLYGYTF. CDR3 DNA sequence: TGTGCCAGCACCAATAGGGACAGCCTTCTCTATGGCTACACCTTC.